A selection of T cell receptor beta chains follows, all from one sample in a study of identical twins. TCRdb independently ran MiXCR on the 5' RACE reads; one entry per CDR3 protein. Of approximately 490,000 distinct CDR3 sequences listed, around 20% are singletons. This same sample was also part of a study on yellow fever vaccine responses in identical twins.

Sequenced sample: CD4+ T cells sorted from blood. These receptors came from a woman between 18 and 29 years old in good health. Both conserved end residues are part of each CDR3. Each record gives: V gene, D gene, clone size, J gene, CDR3 protein, CDR3 DNA. D genes are given only for firm matches. Clone size is not always given. Where it is, it says once, few, many or a class for expanded clones.

V gene: TRBV12-3/TRBV12-4
D gene: TRBD2
clone size: -
J gene: TRBJ2-3
CDR3 protein: CASRLTSGITDTQYF
CDR3 DNA: TGTGCCAGCAGGCTGACTAGCGGAATCACAGATACGCAGTATTTT

V gene: TRBV5-1
D gene: TRBD1
clone size: -
J gene: TRBJ1-6
CDR3 protein: CASSLGTGGYNSPLHF
CDR3 DNA: TGCGCCAGCAGCCTCGGGACAGGGGGCTACAATTCACCCCTCCACTTT

V gene: TRBV3-1
D gene: -
clone size: -
J gene: TRBJ2-1
CDR3 protein: CASSHPNEQFF
CDR3 DNA: TGTGCCAGCAGCCACCCCAATGAGCAGTTCTTC

V gene: TRBV29-1
D gene: -
clone size: -
J gene: TRBJ2-7
CDR3 protein: CSVVGADTYEQYF
CDR3 DNA: TGCAGCGTTGTAGGCGCGGACACCTACGAGCAGTACTTC

V gene: TRBV10-3
D gene: -
clone size: few
J gene: TRBJ2-3
CDR3 protein: CAISPGGAHTDTQYF
CDR3 DNA: TGTGCCATCAGTCCCGGGGGCGCACACACAGATACGCAGTATTTT

V gene: TRBV9
D gene: TRBD2
clone size: -
J gene: TRBJ2-2
CDR3 protein: CASSPTSGSGTGELFF
CDR3 DNA: TGTGCCAGCAGCCCGACTAGCGGGAGCGGTACCGGGGAGCTGTTTTTT

V gene: TRBV18
D gene: TRBD2
clone size: -
J gene: TRBJ2-7
CDR3 protein: CASSPPGREHSYEQYF
CDR3 DNA: TGTGCCAGCTCACCCCCGGGGAGGGAACACTCCTACGAGCAGTACTTC

V gene: TRBV12-3/TRBV12-4
D gene: -
clone size: -
J gene: TRBJ2-5
CDR3 protein: CASSFSGDGLETQYF
CDR3 DNA: TGTGCCAGCAGTTTTTCCGGAGATGGGTTGGAGACCCAGTACTTC

V gene: TRBV20-1
D gene: -
clone size: -
J gene: TRBJ2-5
CDR3 protein: CSARLVVETQYF
CDR3 DNA: TGCAGTGCTAGACTAGTCGTCGAGACCCAGTACTTC

V gene: TRBV6-5
D gene: TRBD2
clone size: -
J gene: TRBJ2-1
CDR3 protein: CASSYRLAGAYNEQFF
CDR3 DNA: TGTGCCAGCAGTTACCGACTAGCGGGGGCGTACAATGAGCAGTTCTTC

V gene: TRBV2
D gene: TRBD1
clone size: -
J gene: TRBJ1-2
CDR3 protein: CASSDGTARGNYGYTF
CDR3 DNA: TGTGCCAGCAGCGACGGGACAGCGCGGGGTAACTATGGCTACACCTTC

V gene: TRBV5-1
D gene: -
clone size: few
J gene: TRBJ2-7
CDR3 protein: CASSLAPNYEQYF
CDR3 DNA: TGCGCCAGCAGCTTGGCCCCCAACTACGAGCAGTACTTC

V gene: TRBV29-1
D gene: -
clone size: many
J gene: TRBJ2-7
CDR3 protein: CSVEEPGTAYEQYF
CDR3 DNA: TGCAGCGTTGAAGAACCAGGGACGGCCTACGAGCAGTACTTC

V gene: TRBV11-2
D gene: TRBD1
clone size: once
J gene: TRBJ2-7
CDR3 protein: CASSSGTVYEQYF
CDR3 DNA: TGTGCCAGCAGCTCCGGGACAGTCTACGAGCAGTACTTC

V gene: TRBV20-1
D gene: TRBD1
clone size: -
J gene: TRBJ2-1
CDR3 protein: CSARKTGPDEQFF
CDR3 DNA: TGCAGTGCTAGAAAGACAGGGCCCGATGAGCAGTTCTTC

V gene: TRBV7-9
D gene: -
clone size: -
J gene: TRBJ1-2
CDR3 protein: CASSSGGDYGYTF
CDR3 DNA: TGTGCCAGCAGCTCCGGGGGGGACTATGGCTACACCTTC

V gene: TRBV18
D gene: TRBD1
clone size: -
J gene: TRBJ1-1
CDR3 protein: CASSWTGITEAFF
CDR3 DNA: TGTGCCAGCTCCTGGACAGGGATCACTGAAGCTTTCTTT

V gene: TRBV28
D gene: -
clone size: -
J gene: TRBJ2-7
CDR3 protein: CASSGGGKHYEQYF
CDR3 DNA: TGTGCCAGCTCCGGAGGGGGTAAACACTACGAGCAGTACTTC

V gene: TRBV7-8
D gene: -
clone size: -
J gene: TRBJ2-5
CDR3 protein: CASSFGLKETQYF
CDR3 DNA: TGTGCCAGCAGCTTTGGACTCAAAGAGACCCAGTACTTC

V gene: TRBV24-1
D gene: -
clone size: -
J gene: TRBJ2-1
CDR3 protein: CATSDFGPFGRGDYNEQFF
CDR3 DNA: TGTGCCACCAGTGATTTTGGCCCTTTTGGCAGGGGAGACTACAATGAGCAGTTCTTC

V gene: TRBV6-1
D gene: -
clone size: -
J gene: TRBJ2-1
CDR3 protein: CASSEAQESKTPNEQFF
CDR3 DNA: TGTGCCAGCAGTGAAGCGCAGGAGTCCAAAACGCCAAATGAGCAGTTCTTC

V gene: TRBV7-2
D gene: TRBD2
clone size: -
J gene: TRBJ2-2
CDR3 protein: CASSFSSGGSGELFF
CDR3 DNA: TGTGCCAGCAGCTTCTCTAGCGGGGGTTCGGGGGAGCTGTTTTTT

V gene: TRBV18
D gene: -
clone size: -
J gene: TRBJ1-5
CDR3 protein: CASSTAPENRPQHF
CDR3 DNA: TGTGCCAGCTCAACAGCCCCCGAGAACCGGCCCCAGCATTTT

V gene: TRBV20-1
D gene: TRBD1
clone size: -
J gene: TRBJ2-2
CDR3 protein: CSAMDRVIGELFF
CDR3 DNA: TGCAGTGCCATGGACAGGGTGATCGGGGAGCTGTTTTTT